This is a list of T cell receptor beta chains from one sample in a study of T-cell memory formation after mild COVID-19. TCRdb redid the calling of the 5' RACE reads with MiXCR, one entry per CDR3 protein. The table lists under 300,000 distinct CDR3 sequences, about 17% of them singletons, with about 4% in the top ten. What was sequenced was PBMCs or a T cell subset sorted from them (not recorded which). The source is a man younger than 35 who had mild COVID-19 (a few samples of this study predate the infection). Cell type and time point are not known. The CDR3 runs from the conserved cysteine through the conserved F or W. Each record gives: J gene, D gene, V gene, clone size, CDR3 protein, CDR3 DNA. D genes are given only for firm matches. Not every row has a clone size; where given, it reads once, few, many or a size class.

>TRBJ2-2|.|TRBV12-3/TRBV12-4|few
CASTRGPGELFF
TGTGCCAGCACCCGAGGCCCCGGGGAGCTGTTTTTT
>TRBJ1-3|TRBD1|TRBV18|.
CASSRGQGGPGNTIYF
TGTGCCAGCTCACGAGGACAGGGAGGACCTGGAAACACCATATATTTT
>TRBJ2-5|.|TRBV5-1|few
CASSLTGPEIQYF
TGCGCCAGCAGCCTAACAGGGCCAGAGATCCAGTACTTC
>TRBJ1-1|.|TRBV4-3|.
CASSQEVSMNTEAFF
TGCGCCAGCAGCCAAGAAGTTTCAATGAACACTGAAGCTTTCTTT
>TRBJ1-2|TRBD1|TRBV6-5|many
CASSRQGYYGYTF
TGTGCCAGCAGTAGACAGGGGTACTATGGCTACACCTTC
>TRBJ1-2|.|TRBV7-2|few
CASSLWPPPYGYTF
TGTGCCAGCAGCTTGTGGCCGCCACCTTATGGCTACACCTTC
>TRBJ1-3|.|TRBV5-1|.
CASSLSTPDSGNTIYF
TGCGCCAGCAGCCTTTCGACGCCAGACTCTGGAAACACCATATATTTT
>TRBJ1-1|.|TRBV9|.
CASSVVSGNTEAFF
TGTGCCAGCAGCGTAGTTTCCGGGAACACTGAAGCTTTCTTT
>TRBJ2-3|.|TRBV29-1|many
CSFEFGSTDTQYF
TGCAGCTTTGAATTTGGGTCTACAGATACGCAGTATTTT
>TRBJ2-5|.|TRBV5-1|few
CASSLYLPTQETQYF
TGCGCCAGCAGCTTGTATCTCCCGACCCAAGAGACCCAGTACTTC
>TRBJ2-5|.|TRBV5-1|few
CASSLIEETQYF
TGCGCCAGCAGCTTGATCGAAGAGACCCAGTACTTC
>TRBJ1-5|.|TRBV12-3/TRBV12-4|.
CASSFLQVNQPQHF
TGTGCCAGCAGTTTCCTACAGGTCAATCAGCCCCAGCATTTT
>TRBJ2-1|.|TRBV7-9|few
CASETETEKAFF
TGTGCCAGCGAAACCGAAACAGAGAAGGCGTTCTTC
>TRBJ1-2|.|TRBV18|.
CASSPSAGEGGYTF
TGTGCCAGCTCCCCCTCCGCGGGGGAGGGGGGCTACACCTTC
>TRBJ1-2|.|TRBV12-3/TRBV12-4|few
CASSLNGAGEYGYTF
TGTGCCAGCAGTTTGAATGGAGCCGGGGAGTATGGCTACACCTTC
>TRBJ2-1|TRBD1|TRBV20-1|.
CSARSGGLNEQFF
TGCAGTGCTAGGTCAGGGGGCCTTAATGAGCAGTTCTTC
>TRBJ2-2|.|TRBV21-1|few
CASTTPGTHTGELFF
TGTGCCAGCACCACCCCCGGGACACATACCGGGGAGCTGTTTTTT
>TRBJ1-1|.|TRBV3-1|many
CASSGQLNTEAFF
TGTGCCAGCAGTGGACAGTTGAACACTGAAGCTTTCTTT
>TRBJ2-7|TRBD2|TRBV7-2|few
CASSLQKASGGADEQYF
TGTGCCAGCAGCTTACAAAAGGCTAGCGGGGGGGCCGACGAGCAGTACTTC
>TRBJ1-1|TRBD1|TRBV7-8|few
CASSLAAGTGKTEAFF
TGTGCCAGCAGCTTAGCAGCCGGGACAGGGAAAACTGAAGCTTTCTTT
>TRBJ2-5|TRBD1|TRBV6-2/TRBV6-3|.
CASTHRTGEPQETQYF
TGTGCCAGCACTCACCGGACAGGGGAGCCTCAAGAGACCCAGTACTTC
>TRBJ1-2|TRBD1|TRBV5-1|.
CASSFGQESFTF
TGCGCCAGCAGCTTCGGACAGGAAAGCTTCACCTTC
>TRBJ2-3|TRBD2|TRBV20-1|.
CSAPGGGAWNTQYF
TGCAGTGCTCCCGGGGGGGGGGCCTGGAATACGCAGTATTTT
>TRBJ2-3|.|TRBV5-1|few
CASSSVGGPDTQYF
TGCGCCAGCAGCTCCGTTGGGGGGCCAGATACGCAGTATTTT
>TRBJ2-3|.|TRBV6-2/TRBV6-3|many
CASSYLQATQYF
TGTGCCAGCAGTTACCTACAGGCTACGCAGTATTTT
>TRBJ1-2|.|TRBV18|few
CASSPDGIYGYTF
TGTGCCAGCTCACCAGACGGAATCTATGGCTACACCTTC
>TRBJ1-2|.|TRBV6-4|.
CASEETRGYTF
TGTGCCAGCGAAGAGACACGAGGCTACACCTTC
>TRBJ2-7|.|TRBV10-3|.
CAISERRLESEQYF
TGTGCCATCAGTGAGAGGAGACTAGAGTCCGAGCAGTACTTC
>TRBJ2-6|.|TRBV4-2|.
CASSQVGSGANVLTF
TGTGCCAGCAGCCAAGTAGGCTCTGGGGCCAACGTCCTGACTTTC
>TRBJ2-5|.|TRBV4-1|few
CASSQGTFTGSLGETQYF
TGCGCCAGCAGCCAAGGAACGTTTACGGGATCCCTGGGAGAGACCCAGTACTTC
>TRBJ2-5|.|TRBV11-3|.
CASSVRASGTQYF
TGTGCCAGCAGCGTACGGGCCTCGGGGACCCAGTACTTC
>TRBJ2-5|.|TRBV19|.
CASSNRAQETQYF
TGTGCCAGTAGCAATAGAGCCCAAGAGACCCAGTACTTC
>TRBJ1-1|TRBD1|TRBV5-1|.
CASSLYPGGDEAFF
TGCGCCAGCAGCTTGTATCCAGGGGGGGATGAAGCTTTCTTT
>TRBJ2-1|TRBD1|TRBV15|.
CATSRDPGGSYNEQFF
TGTGCCACCAGCAGAGATCCAGGGGGCTCCTACAATGAGCAGTTCTTC
>TRBJ2-2|.|TRBV7-3|.
CASSVGENTGELFF
TGTGCCAGCAGCGTGGGGGAGAACACCGGGGAGCTGTTTTTT
>TRBJ1-2|.|TRBV9|few
CASSALNRDRSGKGYTF
TGTGCCAGCAGCGCCCTCAACCGGGATCGCTCGGGCAAAGGCTACACCTTC
>TRBJ2-5|.|TRBV7-6|few
CASSSPGGAATQYF
TGTGCCAGCAGCTCACCAGGGGGGGCAGCGACCCAGTACTTC
>TRBJ2-2|TRBD1|TRBV6-5|few
CASSPTGGGGELFF
TGTGCCAGCAGTCCAACAGGGGGCGGAGGGGAGCTGTTTTTT
>TRBJ2-7|.|TRBV19|.
CASSIWAGWTYEQYF
TGTGCCAGTAGTATATGGGCAGGGTGGACCTACGAGCAGTACTTC
>TRBJ2-7|.|TRBV7-3|.
CASSLSSSAEQYF
TGTGCCAGCAGCTTATCCTCCAGCGCCGAGCAGTACTTC
>TRBJ1-2|.|TRBV12-3/TRBV12-4|few
CASSRDRYGYTF
TGTGCCAGCAGCCGAGATAGATATGGCTACACCTTC
>TRBJ2-2|TRBD2|TRBV7-2|few
CASTSGPGGGELFF
TGTGCCAGTACCTCGGGGCCGGGAGGCGGGGAGCTGTTTTTT
>TRBJ2-1|TRBD1|TRBV19|.
CASSPWTGDEQFF
TGTGCCAGTAGTCCCTGGACAGGGGATGAGCAGTTCTTC
>TRBJ1-5|.|TRBV7-2|few
CASSLFGTEGQPQHF
TGTGCCAGCAGCTTATTTGGGACTGAGGGTCAGCCCCAGCATTTT
>TRBJ1-5|.|TRBV6-5|few
CASSTGTSNQPQHF
TGTGCCAGCAGTACAGGGACGAGCAATCAGCCCCAGCATTTT
>TRBJ2-3|.|TRBV7-2|many
CASSPDQIDTQYF
TGTGCCAGCAGCCCAGACCAGATAGATACGCAGTATTTT
>TRBJ2-5|.|TRBV3-1|.
CASSQEPSAGSETQYF
TGTGCCAGCAGCCAAGAACCTTCGGCAGGGTCAGAGACCCAGTACTTC
>TRBJ2-3|.|TRBV29-1|few
CSVAPGQSTDTQYF
TGCAGCGTGGCTCCGGGACAAAGCACAGATACGCAGTATTTT
>TRBJ1-2|.|TRBV5-1|.
CASSARTLNYGYTF
TGCGCCAGCAGCGCCCGGACCCTTAACTATGGCTACACCTTC
>TRBJ2-7|TRBD1|TRBV25-1|many
CASSPSDRASYEQYF
TGTGCCAGCAGCCCCAGTGACAGGGCCTCCTACGAGCAGTACTTC
>TRBJ2-1|TRBD1|TRBV9|.
CASSERQGSGHNEQFF
TGTGCCAGCAGCGAGCGACAGGGCTCGGGCCACAATGAGCAGTTCTTC
>TRBJ2-5|.|TRBV7-2|many
CASSLALSRGRETQYF
TGTGCCAGCAGCTTAGCCTTGAGTAGGGGCAGGGAGACCCAGTACTTC
>TRBJ1-5|.|TRBV12-3/TRBV12-4|few
CASSLSGGGLQPQHF
TGTGCCAGCAGTTTATCCGGGGGAGGACTTCAGCCCCAGCATTTT